The sequence of this T cell receptor (beta chain) was determined in a study of T cell responses to AZD1222 COVID-19 vaccine (dated by TCRdb to the early 2020s). About the full investigation: Because spike-specific TCR depth and breadth did not differ between the two schedules, AZD1222 recipients who got a second dose at roughly 4 weeks were pooled with those who got a second dose at roughly 12 weeks. TCR sequencing was performed for 230 to 250 trial participants, of whom about 210 were given two doses of AZD1222 and around 25 were given two doses of MenACWY control vaccine. Enrollment into the trials was organized by age into subgroups of 18-55, 56-69 and 70-plus years, and those subgroups contained 148, 28 and 57 TCR-sequenced participants, respectively.

The germline V gene yields SGHRS for CDR1 and YFSETQ for CDR2. The CDR3 measures 14 amino acids from cysteine to phenylalanine. The CDR3 DNA has 42 bases and is translated from base 1. The V and J ends are trimmed by 0 bases and 5 bases, leaving 11 bases between them. Concerning this clone: It lacks a known antigen. Within one base of it there is no much larger clone, and no base qualities were kept.

The CDR3 regions of human TCRbeta chains were analyzed by immunosequencing. In the source study's methods: Repertoire TCRs were checked for matches against a reference library of SARS-CoV-2-specific TCRs that had been generated using the MIRA antigen-specificity platform. Breadth was defined as the fraction of unique TCRs that were SARS-CoV-2-associated. Depth was defined as the fraction of total T cells that were SARS-CoV-2-associated. Using the MIRA data, each spike-specific TCR was assigned both to the spike region to which the TCR was reactive and to a CD4 or CD8 class. Log10-transformed breadth and depth values were compared by one-way ANOVA with Sidak's multiple comparisons tests. TCRdb took this table from immuneACCESS and kept in-frame rearrangements with V and J called. Such tables lack part of the clones; where checked against another copy, unresolved V genes explain under half of the gap, and the rest is unexplained. V, J and clone size are taken as reported in that table, and D and trimming were inferred from the DNA itself. This sample comprises some 110,000 clones, 80% to 85% of them detected only once. Jointly, the top ten make up around 9.9% of the sample.

General conclusions and limits of the study: Conclusions about previously exposed vaccinees were limited because only six AZD1222 recipients were SARS-CoV-2 seropositive at baseline. Spike-specific TCR breadth and depth rose significantly after two AZD1222 doses compared with day 0 and with MenACWY recipients. The 56-69-year group was small, and its depth increase did not reach significance, likely because of low power. Most participants were white British and females outnumbered males, and the authors suggested that clonal diversity may have been underestimated. Reportedly, close to half of the unique spike-specific TCRs recognized epitopes lying outside the regions that are mutated in the B.1.351 and B.1.1.7 variants. The whole spike protein was spanned by vaccine-associated CD4 TCRs, and dominant responses were seen in regions 160-218 and 743-854. Because no day 14 peak-response samples were available, repertoires were characterized only after the peak T cell response.

The time point tag for this specimen amounts to: baseline before first vaccination. The vaccinee samples were drawn from two UK trials, COV001 and COV002, one of which was a single-blind randomized controlled phase 2/3 trial testing AZD1222 (ChAdOx1 nCoV-19) in healthy adults. Trial participant PBMC samples were collected at day 0 and day 28 after the second dose for TCRbeta chain sequencing. The V and J segments used are TRBV5-1 and TRBJ1-1, with TRBD1 perhaps the D gene, on 5 matching bases. The sample was peripheral blood, taken on day 0 of AZD1222 vaccination. The receptor was derived from an adult in good health. The CDR3 corresponds to CASSLETWGTEAFF. DNA sequence: TGCGCCAGCAGCTTGGAGACCTGGGGGACTGAAGCTTTCTTT.